Listed here are 15 T cell receptor beta chains from one sample, sequenced in a study of cytomegalovirus exposure and HLA in healthy donors. The repertoire was sequenced with immunoSEQ multiplex PCR; TCRdb's copy has only in-frame clones and lacks some. Of more than 140,000 clones in the sample, about 88% were seen once. Sequenced sample: PBMCs. The receptor source for this set is a woman aged 18-35 years in good health and CMV-seropositive.

The count of this clone is one. V usage is TRBV27 and J usage is TRBJ2-7; maybe TRBD2 (6 bases). The CDR3 consists of 14 residues. Per germline, CDR1 MNHEY and CDR2 SMNVEV (reference sequence). Trimming pared 6 bases from V and 7 bases from J, leaving 19 bases between. The CDR3 region has the DNA TGTGCCAGCAGCCCCGTGCGGGGTGGGAGGGAGCAGTACTTC. It translates to CASSPVRGGREQYF.

The V and J genes are TRBV30 and TRBJ2-7; 9 positions match TRBD1. Germline assignment: CDR1 GTSNPN and CDR2 SVGIG (reference sequence). This CDR3 comprises 13 residues. V was clipped by 3 bases and J by 3 bases; unmatched bases: 3. CDR3 nucleotides: TGTGCCTGGAGCCCGGACAGGGGCTACGAGCAGTACTTC. Its protein is CAWSPDRGYEQYF. The whole variable domain, remainder taken from reference TRBV30 and TRBJ2-7, is SQTIHQWPATLVQPVGSPLSLECTVEGTSNPNLYWYRQAAGRGLQLLFYSVGIGQISSEVPQNLSASRPQDRQFILSSKKLLLSDSGFYLCAWSPDRGYEQYFGPGTRLTVT.

The chain links TRBV28 to TRBJ1-1; D possibly corresponds to TRBD1 (6 bases). V was trimmed by 2 bases and J by 5 bases, leaving 18 bases between them. The CDR3 runs to 16 residues. Looked up from germline, CDR1 is MDHEN and CDR2 is SYDVKM. The CDR3 loop is CASSLSIGGRRTEAFF. In DNA form, the CDR3 reads TGTGCCAGCAGTTTAAGTATCGGGGGGCGAAGAACTGAAGCTTTCTTT.

The chain employs TRBV28 and TRBJ2-7, with 9 bases that match TRBD1. This CDR3 region has 15 residues. The germline V gene encodes CDR1 MDHEN and CDR2 SYDVKM. V shed 6 bases, J shed 4 bases, and the junction held 10 bases outside the gene matches. The CDR3 protein is CASSINTGGGYEQYF. Here the CDR3 DNA reads TGTGCCAGCAGCATTAACACAGGGGGCGGGTACGAGCAGTACTTC.

V usage is TRBV18 and J usage is TRBJ1-2; TRBD1 agrees at 7 bases. The CDR3 is made up of 13 amino acids. Germline V lookup: CDR1 KGHSH, CDR2 LQKENI. Trimming took 4 bases from V and 6 from J; bases not matched to a gene: 5. The CDR3 loop is CASSLGQEDGYTF. For the CDR3, the DNA is TGTGCCAGCTCACTCGGACAGGAGGATGGCTACACCTTC.

Turning to this clone: This specimen includes other DNA sequences encoding the same CDR3. The gene calls are TRBV2 and TRBJ2-7; TRBD2 might be the D (5 bases). Deletions cut 5 bases from V and 0 bases from J, with 11 bases between. This CDR3 has 14 residues. From germline, CDR1 is SNHLY and CDR2 FYNNEI. CDR3 sequence: CASSSGSFSYEQYF. The DNA for the CDR3 is TGTGCCAGCAGTTCGGGAAGTTTCTCCTACGAGCAGTACTTC.

The chain has TRBV7-9 and TRBJ2-7; 7 bases align to TRBD1. This CDR3 is 15 amino acids long. The germline V gene has CDR1 SEHNR and CDR2 FQNEAQ (reference sequence). Losses at the gene ends were 1 base for V and 3 bases for J; bases not matched to a gene: 6. The CDR3 is CASSLGQGAIYEQYF. For the CDR3, the DNA is TGTGCCAGCAGCTTAGGACAGGGTGCGATCTACGAGCAGTACTTC.

This clone has just one count. This chain joins TRBV1 and TRBJ1-1; the table gives TRBD1 as D, unverified against the DNA. TRBV1 is a pseudogene locus. CDR3 size: 18 residues. In DNA, the CDR3 is TGCACCAGCAGCCATCTTCTCCGGGACAGGGGGGGTCTGACTGAAGCTTTCTTT. Translating gives CTSSHLLRDRGGLTEAFF.

The chain links TRBV7-9 to TRBJ2-7; 9 bases agree with TRBD1. Trimming cost V 5 bases and J 1 base; bases outside gene matches: 12. This CDR3 contains 17 residues. Germline CDR1 SEHNR, CDR2 FQNEAQ (reference sequence). The CDR3, as DNA: TGTGCCAGCAGCAACTCCGGCGGGACAGGGACGTCCTACGAGCAGTACTTC. Amino acid sequence: CASSNSGGTGTSYEQYF.

The V call is TRBV6-1, the J call TRBJ2-1, with D perhaps matching TRBD2 (6 bases). The CDR3 runs 14 residues. The V end was cut by 6 bases, the J end by 3 bases, with 12 bases between. Germline CDR1 MNHNS, CDR2 SASEGT. CDR3 sequence (DNA): TGTGCCAGCAGCCGCGGGGTGGACTACAATGAGCAGTTCTTC. Translation gives CASSRGVDYNEQFF.

The chain links TRBV27 to TRBJ2-4; D may be TRBD2 (5 bases). The V end lost 8 bases, the J end lost 6 bases, and 14 bases lay between the germline ends. The CDR3 has 13 residues. The germline V gene encodes CDR1 MNHEY and CDR2 SMNVEV (reference sequence). This CDR3 reads CASPFDEGNIQYF. CDR3 DNA sequence: TGTGCCAGCCCGTTCGATGAGGGAAACATTCAGTACTTC.

The genes are TRBV7-9 and TRBJ2-1; TRBD2 matches at 11 bases. The V gene end was trimmed by 5 bases and the J gene end by 0 bases; junction bases not matched to a gene: 9. This CDR3 spans 18 amino acids. In germline, CDR1 is SEHNR, CDR2 FQNEAQ (reference sequence). The CDR3 DNA sequence: TGTGCCAGCAGCCCCAGGCGACTAGCGGGGCGCTCCTACAATGAGCAGTTCTTC. Translation gives CASSPRRLAGRSYNEQFF.

The chain has TRBV11-3 and TRBJ2-6; D unclear. Germline CDR1 reads SGHNT; CDR2 reads YENEEA. This CDR3 has 16 residues. V was cut by 0 bases and J by 1 base, with 7 bases left in between. The CDR3 reads CASSLETGSGANVLTF. In DNA, the CDR3 is TGTGCCAGCAGCTTAGAGACGGGTTCTGGGGCCAACGTCCTGACTTTC.

This clone was detected only a few times. This chain joins TRBV7-9 and TRBJ2-7, with a possible D match to TRBD2 (6 bases). Germline CDR1 is SEHNR and CDR2 is FQNEAQ (reference sequence). Trimming cost V 5 bases and J 1 base, with 15 bases left between them. CDR3 length: 15 amino acids. CDR3 sequence (DNA): TGTGCCAGCAGCCTCCAGGGACTGGGATCCTACGAGCAGTACTTC. Amino acid sequence: CASSLQGLGSYEQYF. The whole variable domain, filled in from reference TRBV7-9 and TRBJ2-7, reads DTGVSQNPRHKITKRGQNVTFRCDPISEHNRLYWYRQTLGQGPEFLTYFQNEAQLEKSRLLSDRFSAERPKGSFSTLEIQRTEQGDSAMYLCASSLQGLGSYEQYFGPGTRLTVT.

In its sample, this clone was seen a few times. This chain links TRBV27 with TRBJ1-2; 7 positions match TRBD1. In germline, CDR1 is MNHEY, CDR2 SMNVEV (reference sequence). V lost 6 bases and J lost 8; bases outside the gene matches: 6. The CDR3 is 12 amino acids. The DNA for the CDR3 is TGTGCCAGCAGCCCGACAGGGTCCGGCTACACCTTC. The encoded protein is CASSPTGSGYTF.